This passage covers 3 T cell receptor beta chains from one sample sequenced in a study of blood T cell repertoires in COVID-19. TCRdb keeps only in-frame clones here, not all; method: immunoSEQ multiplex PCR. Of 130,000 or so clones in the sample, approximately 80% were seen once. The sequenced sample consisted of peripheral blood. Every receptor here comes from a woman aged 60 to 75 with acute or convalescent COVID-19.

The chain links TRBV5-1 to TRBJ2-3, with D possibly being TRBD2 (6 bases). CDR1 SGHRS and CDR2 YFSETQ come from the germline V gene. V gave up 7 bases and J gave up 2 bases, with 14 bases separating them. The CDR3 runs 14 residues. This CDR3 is CASAVEGNTDTQYF. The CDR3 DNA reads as TGCGCCAGCGCGGTGGAGGGGAACACAGATACGCAGTATTTT.

CDR3 residues: CASSSHGDTEAFF. DNA of the CDR3: TGTGCCAGCAGCTCCCACGGGGACACTGAAGCTTTCTTT. The chain links TRBV9 to TRBJ1-1; no reliable D call. The CDR3 sequence is 13 residues long. Trimming took off 4 bases at V and 3 bases at J, with 10 bases between the two ends. Germline V gene sequence: CDR1 SGDLS, CDR2 YYNGEE.

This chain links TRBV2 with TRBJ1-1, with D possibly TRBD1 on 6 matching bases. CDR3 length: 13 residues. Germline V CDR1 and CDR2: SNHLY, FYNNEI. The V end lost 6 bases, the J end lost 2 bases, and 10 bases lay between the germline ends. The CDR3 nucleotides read TGTGCCAGCAGCCGGGACATCAACACTGAAGCTTTCTTT. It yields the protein CASSRDINTEAFF.